Following are 11 T cell receptor beta chains from one sample sequenced in a study of blood T cell repertoires in COVID-19 (dated by TCRdb to the early 2020s). Libraries were made using the immunoSEQ multiplex PCR assay. The immuneACCESS repertoire file appears here via TCRdb, limited to in-frame rearrangements. These files lack a portion of the clones; in checked studies, under half of the deficit traces to unresolved V genes, and the cause of the others is not known. The table for this sample lists 200,000 or so clones; under 90% of them were counted only once. The ten largest clones capture roughly a fifth of the sample. The specimen sequenced was peripheral blood. Receptors originate from a human donor in a cohort sampled during active COVID-19.

The V and J genes are TRBV6-6 and TRBJ2-3; D is perhaps TRBD2 (5 bases). Per the germline V gene, CDR1 is MNHNY and CDR2 is SVGAGI (reference sequence). V lost 7 bases and J lost 4, with 12 bases in between. The CDR3 runs 13 residues. The CDR3 reads CASNRGISDTQYF. The CDR3 coding sequence is TGTGCCAGCAACCGGGGAATCTCAGATACGCAGTATTTT.

The V call is TRBV10-3, the J call TRBJ1-2; a possible D gene is TRBD1 (6 bases). Trimming pared 0 bases from V and 5 bases from J, leaving 10 bases between. Germline CDR1 and CDR2: ENHRY and SYGVKD. The CDR3 loop spans 14 amino acids. This CDR3 reads CAISESRDKYGYTF. The CDR3 DNA is TGTGCCATCAGTGAGTCCCGGGACAAGTATGGCTACACCTTC.

This chain connects TRBV28 to TRBJ2-7; 7 bases fit TRBD2. The CDR3 contains 15 residues. V shed 7 bases and J 2 bases; nucleotides not matched to a gene: 11. CDR1 and CDR2 from the germline V gene are MDHEN and SYDVKM. The CDR3 spells CASTPSSGTPYEQYF. The CDR3 DNA reads TGTGCCAGCACCCCGTCCAGCGGGACCCCCTACGAGCAGTACTTC. Using reference TRBV28 and TRBJ2-7 for the parts outside the CDR3, the full variable domain is DVKVTQSSRYLVKRTGEKVFLECVQDMDHENMFWYRQDPGLGLRLIYFSYDVKMKEKGDIPEGYSVSREKKERFSLILESASTNQTSMYLCASTPSSGTPYEQYFGPGTRLTVT.

This chain uses TRBV2 with TRBJ1-4; 9 bases fit TRBD1. This CDR3 is built from 17 residues. J lost 0 bases, V lost 6 bases, and 8 bases had no gene match. Germline values: CDR1 SNHLY, CDR2 FYNNEI. The CDR3: CASRNRGQIATNEKLFF. CDR3 coding DNA: TGTGCCAGCAGAAACAGGGGGCAAATTGCAACTAATGAAAAACTGTTTTTT.

The sample holds a few counts of this clone. This chain connects TRBV24-1 to TRBJ2-1; TRBD2 matches 7 bases. Trimming cost V 4 bases and J 5 bases; bases outside gene matches: 13. The germline CDR1 and CDR2 sequences are KGHDR and SFDVKD. The CDR3 contains 17 residues. The CDR3 DNA sequence: TGTGCCACCAGTGACCCATCCTCTAGCGGCTACAACAATGAGCAGTTCTTC. This encodes CATSDPSSSGYNNEQFF.

The chain combines TRBV7-3 with TRBJ1-6; no reliable D call. This CDR3 has 13 amino acids. Germline values: CDR1 SGHTA, CDR2 FQGTGA. V was pared by 4 bases and J by 5 bases, with 6 bases between. CDR3 sequence (DNA): TGTGCCAGCAGCTCCCGAGATAATTCACCCCTCCACTTT. It encodes CASSSRDNSPLHF.

The chain employs TRBV19 and TRBJ1-5; D unclear. There are 15 residues in the CDR3. V lost 1 base to trimming and J lost 3 bases, with 10 bases between them. Per the germline V gene, CDR1 is LNHDA and CDR2 is SQIVND (reference sequence). Here the CDR3 DNA reads TGTGCCAGTAGTATAGTAGCCCAGAACAATCAGCCCCAGCATTTT. This translates into CASSIVAQNNQPQHF.

The chain joins TRBV7-8 to TRBJ2-5; 12 nucleotides agree with TRBD2. CDR1 and CDR2 (germline): SGHVS, FQNEAQ. The CDR3 totals 17 residues. V was pared by 2 bases and J by 4 bases, with 8 bases of the junction left unmatched. DNA for the CDR3: TGTGCCAGCAGCTTACTAGCGGGGGGGCATAGTGGAGAGACCCAGTACTTC. Translated: CASSLLAGGHSGETQYF.

This sequence joins TRBV5-1 and TRBJ1-1; a weak D match, TRBD1 (6 bases). Per the germline V gene, CDR1 is SGHRS and CDR2 is YFSETQ. The CDR3 runs 14 residues. Between the trimmed V and J ends, which lost 1 base and 0 bases, there was a span of 7 bases. The CDR3 reads CASSLRQVNTEAFF. The CDR3 DNA reads as TGCGCCAGCAGCTTGCGACAGGTGAACACTGAAGCTTTCTTT.

This sequence joins TRBV5-1 and TRBJ2-1; D possibly corresponds to TRBD2 (6 bases). The germline V gene encodes CDR1 SGHRS and CDR2 YFSETQ. With 0 bases removed from V and 8 bases from J, the gap between germline ends came to 18 bases. The CDR3 consists of 16 residues. The DNA of the CDR3 is TGCGCCAGCAGCTTGGCCGGGGGAGATGGAGAACATGAGCAGTTCTTC. This sequence encodes CASSLAGGDGEHEQFF.

This chain uses TRBV15 with TRBJ2-7; TRBD1 aligns across 7 bases. Germline trimming cut 6 bases from V and 5 bases from J; bases unmatched to any gene: 7. CDR1 is LNHNV and CDR2 is YYDKDF in the germline V gene (reference sequence). The CDR3 totals 13 residues. This CDR3 is CATSPQGFHEQYF. The CDR3 DNA reads as TGTGCCACCAGTCCACAGGGGTTCCACGAGCAGTACTTC.